The clone carrying this TCR beta chain was detected a few times. What it recognizes is unknown. None of the donors, who were healthy HIV-negative adults, had recently had acute infections or vaccinations. The data were taken from a study of shared clonotypes between healthy human individuals. General study results and limits: The small donor group covered limited genetic and exposure diversity.

Germline V lookup: CDR1 SGHRS, CDR2 YFSETQ. Trimming took 3 bases from V and 7 from J, leaving 14 bases between them. The CDR3 consists of 14 residues. Measured with immunoSEQ multiplex PCR; TCRdb has only the in-frame clones, and not every one. The sample consists of roughly 700,000 clones, over 65% of them appearing once. The chain is built from TRBV5-1 and TRBJ2-1; a possible D gene is TRBD2 (5 bases). The sample taken for sequencing was memory CD4+ T cells sorted from blood. Subset denoted: CD45RA-negative fraction. The origin of this receptor is a woman aged 25 to 45 in good health. CDR3 coding DNA: TGCGCCAGCAGCTCACTGGAGGAGAAAAATGAGCAGTTCTTC. Encoded protein: CASSSLEEKNEQFF.